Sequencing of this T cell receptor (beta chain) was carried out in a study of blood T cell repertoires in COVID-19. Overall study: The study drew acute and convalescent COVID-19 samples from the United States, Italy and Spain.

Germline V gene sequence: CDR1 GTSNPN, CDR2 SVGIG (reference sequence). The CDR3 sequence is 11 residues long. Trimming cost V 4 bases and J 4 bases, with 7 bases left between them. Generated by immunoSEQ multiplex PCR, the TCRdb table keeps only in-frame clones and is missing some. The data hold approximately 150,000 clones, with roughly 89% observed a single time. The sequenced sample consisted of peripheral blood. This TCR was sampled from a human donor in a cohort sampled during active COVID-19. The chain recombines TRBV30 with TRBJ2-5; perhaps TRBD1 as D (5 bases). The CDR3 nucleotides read TGTGCCTGGATGCAGGGAGAGACCCAGTACTTC. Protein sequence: CAWMQGETQYF.